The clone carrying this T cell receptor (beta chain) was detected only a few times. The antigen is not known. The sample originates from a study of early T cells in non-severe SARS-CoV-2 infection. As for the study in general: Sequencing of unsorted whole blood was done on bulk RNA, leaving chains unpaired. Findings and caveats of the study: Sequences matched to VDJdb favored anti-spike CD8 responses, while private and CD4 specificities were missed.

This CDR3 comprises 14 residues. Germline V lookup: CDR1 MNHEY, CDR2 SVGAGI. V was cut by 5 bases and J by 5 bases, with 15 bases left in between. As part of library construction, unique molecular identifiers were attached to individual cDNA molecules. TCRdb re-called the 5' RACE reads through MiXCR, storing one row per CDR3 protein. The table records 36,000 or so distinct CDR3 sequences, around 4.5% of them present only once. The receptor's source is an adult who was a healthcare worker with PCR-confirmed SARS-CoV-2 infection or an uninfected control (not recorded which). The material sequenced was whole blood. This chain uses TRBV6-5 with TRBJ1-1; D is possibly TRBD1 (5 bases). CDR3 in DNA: TGTGCCAGCAGTAGGGACGGCGGTGGAACTGAAGCTTTCTTT. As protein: CASSRDGGGTEAFF.